This T cell receptor (beta chain) was sequenced during a study of cytomegalovirus exposure and HLA in healthy donors. Study-wide findings and caveats: It was in a later analysis that TCR association rates were seen to vary by HLA locus, highest for DRB1 and lowest for HLA-C.

As concerns this clone: Its antigen remains unidentified.

This CDR3 is 16 amino acids long. The germline V gene has CDR1 MNHNY and CDR2 SVGAGI (reference sequence). Losses at the gene ends were 6 bases for V and 4 bases for J; bases not matched to a gene: 11. Both 60 Vbeta primers and 13 Jbeta primers went into the PCR. Assay: immunoSEQ multiplex PCR; the TCRdb copy retains only in-frame clones and omits some. The data contain about 200,000 clones, over 75% of them seen just once; the ten biggest clones take up nearly 3%. Every donor was a healthy person donating bone marrow. This chain joins TRBV6-6 and TRBJ2-7, with 11 bases lining up with TRBD1. Sequencing was done on a sample of PBMCs. The TCR comes from a woman aged 25-40 years in good health and CMV-seronegative. The CDR3 DNA sequence: TGTGCCAGCAGACTACTGACCGGGACAGGGGGATACGAGCAGTACTTC. It translates to CASRLLTGTGGYEQYF.